This is a list of T cell receptor beta chains from one sample in a study of blood T cell repertoires in COVID-19. Here immunoSEQ multiplex PCR was the method, and the copy in TCRdb shows in-frame clones only, minus some. The table lists some 290,000 clones, roughly 90% of them singletons. The sequenced sample consisted of peripheral blood. All receptors come from a woman in her 30s with COVID-19, enrolled during active disease. Both conserved end residues are trimmed from each CDR3. Not all rows give a size; the values are once, few, many and, for expanded clones, a class.

TRBJ2-7,TRBV10-3,.,AISDGTGYEQY
TRBJ2-3,TRBV5-5,.,ASSLVPDTQY
TRBJ1-6,TRBV19,.,ASSIGESPLH
TRBJ2-3,TRBV27,.,ASSLGTYSDTQY
TRBJ1-2,TRBV3-1/TRBV3-2,.,ASSQEQGYGYT
TRBJ1-1,TRBV6-6,.,ASSYLETEAF
TRBJ1-1,TRBV19,.,ASSIYGNTEAF
TRBJ2-3,TRBV21-1,.,ASSITGRTSTDTQY
TRBJ2-1,TRBV2,.,ASSPTSANNEQF
TRBJ1-5,TRBV5-5,once,ASSLQGSYQPQH
TRBJ2-1,TRBV5-1,once,ASSDSLSGSSYNEQF
TRBJ1-6,TRBV19,once,ASSLGGWFSSPLH
TRBJ2-2,TRBV30,.,AWGTGINTGELF
TRBJ1-2,TRBV25-1,.,ASSELGQGNYGYT
TRBJ2-1,TRBV6-1,.,ASSEAVTGGLHEQF
TRBJ1-1,TRBV5-1,.,ATTPRGDLNTEAF
TRBJ1-1,TRBV2,.,ASRPRTAYTEAF
TRBJ2-2,TRBV2,.,ASSVVQMKAGELF
TRBJ2-5,TRBV10-3,.,AISARVGAGETQY
TRBJ2-5,TRBV11-2,.,ASSLVGQGLGETQY
TRBJ1-2,TRBV5-5,.,ASSSIYQTGEGGYT
TRBJ2-7,TRBV5-1,.,ASSRGQHYEQY
TRBJ1-1,TRBV11-2,once,ASSLGPGQGTEAF
TRBJ1-1,TRBV19,.,ASSIVTGVEAF
TRBJ2-7,TRBV11-2,.,ASRLSSGVDYEQY
TRBJ1-2,TRBV5-1,.,ASSFGFSQDGYT
TRBJ2-5,TRBV18,.,ASSWTSGEETQY
TRBJ1-1,TRBV3-1/TRBV3-2,.,ASSQARNTEAF
TRBJ2-1,TRBV9,once,ASSATDPPIYNEQF
TRBJ2-1,TRBV5-4,.,ASSFSGRAWNEQF
TRBJ1-3,TRBV28,.,ASIRGGPAGNTIY
TRBJ1-5,TRBV18,.,ASTQDRGENQPQH
TRBJ1-6,TRBV19,.,ASSMGLALH
TRBJ2-1,TRBV10-3,.,ASQRENDNEQF
TRBJ1-1,TRBV5-1,.,ASSSGEVWTEAF
TRBJ1-1,TRBV20-1,.,SHYTNTEAF
TRBJ1-4,TRBV6-6,.,ASSFPDRGDEKLF
TRBJ2-7,TRBV6-5,.,ASSLAGVHEQY
TRBJ2-7,TRBV5-1,.,ASSGQSSYEQY
TRBJ2-7,TRBV10-2,.,ASSELTSGRFTYEQY
TRBJ1-1,TRBV28,.,ASTSPDREQTEAF
TRBJ2-3,TRBV19,.,ASSIGQTDTQY
TRBJ1-4,TRBV27,once,ASSPMVRTRREKLF
TRBJ2-1,TRBV7-9,once,ASSLWRSGRALREQF
TRBJ1-2,TRBV9,.,ASSVDSPTSNYGYT